The present TCR beta chain was sequenced within a study of tumor-infiltrating lymphocytes in primary liver carcinoma. DNA and RNA were both co-extracted from approximately 22-30 mg of bulk tissue that had not been sorted. Those patients suffered from chronic HBV infection and were treatment-naive. For each tumor, five separate regions were sampled. Over 80% viable tumor cells were present in every tumor sample. This clonotype was seen a handful of times. Its antigen is unidentified. A much larger clone differs from this one at a single base, so this may be a read error. Study observations and caveats: Only about 8-24% of top clones spanned all five tumor regions.

Researchers generated TCR beta cDNA from about 500 ng of total RNA, relying on a constant-region primer. Amplification in three nested multiplex PCR rounds with slightly modified ARM-PCR gave rise to TCR beta libraries. MiXCR, run by TCRdb on the multiplex PCR reads, gives a single entry per CDR3 protein. Among 100,000 to 150,000 distinct CDR3 sequences listed, 55% to 75% were seen once. This receptor was obtained from a woman aged 55 to 70 with primary liver carcinoma and hepatitis B virus infection. The material sequenced was liver tumor tissue from sampling region 3. The subset was: tumor region T3, left-lateral pole.

The CDR3 spells CASSPGSYGYTF. The CDR3 DNA reads as TGTGCCAGCAGTCCTGGGAGCTATGGCTACACCTTC. The chain combines TRBV28 with TRBJ1-2; D is ambiguous. V lost 5 bases and J 4 bases, leaving 8 bases between the germline ends. Germline V CDR1 and CDR2: MDHEN, SYDVKM. This CDR3 comprises 12 residues.